This T cell receptor (beta chain) came from a study of T cells in localized non-small cell lung cancer. Germline loops: CDR1 MNHGY, CDR2 SAAAGT. V lost 2 bases to trimming and J lost 3 bases, with 13 bases between them. The CDR3 spans 15 residues. Only in-frame clones appear in the TCRdb table, and some are missing; sequencing was by immunoSEQ multiplex PCR. The table shows 700 to 900 clones, with about a fifth occurring only once. The study, taken as a whole, reports: Uninvolved adjacent lung showed higher T cell clonality than tumor. As only one tumor region underwent sequencing, heterogeneity remains possible.

This clone was detected only a few times. As yet, its antigen is unknown. The clonotype comes from a man between 35 and 75 years old with stage I squamous cell lung carcinoma. This rearrangement joins TRBV6-8 to TRBJ1-2; possibly TRBD1 for D (5 bases). The sequences come from lung tumor tissue, collected before any cancer treatment. CDR3 amino acids: CASSYQGMDYYGYTF. CDR3 bases: TGTGCCAGCAGTTACCAGGGTATGGACTACTATGGCTACACCTTC.